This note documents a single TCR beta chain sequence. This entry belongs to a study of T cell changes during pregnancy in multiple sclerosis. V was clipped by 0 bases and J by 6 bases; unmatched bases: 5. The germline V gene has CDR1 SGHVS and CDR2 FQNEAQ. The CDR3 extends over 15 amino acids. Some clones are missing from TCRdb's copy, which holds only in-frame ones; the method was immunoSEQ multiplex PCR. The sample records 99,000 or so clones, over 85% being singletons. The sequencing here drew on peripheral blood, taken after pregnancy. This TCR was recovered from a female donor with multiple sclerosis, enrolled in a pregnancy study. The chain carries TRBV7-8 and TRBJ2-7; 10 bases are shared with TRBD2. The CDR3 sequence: CASSLASSGSSEQYF. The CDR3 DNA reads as TGTGCCAGCAGCTTAGCCTCTAGCGGGAGTTCCGAGCAGTACTTC.